There are a few counts of the clone carrying this TCR beta chain. Its antigen is undetermined. Healthy Caucasians were all of the donors. TCRdb re-called the 5' RACE reads with MiXCR, one entry per CDR3 protein. Here the sample spans about 520,000 distinct CDR3 sequences, 20% to 25% being singletons. The sample comes from a study of identical twins. The study's findings and limits: Out-of-frame alpha sequences shared by twins showed excess low generation probability. Modelling approaches yielded underestimates of out-of-frame TCR alpha sharing between monozygotic twins.

There are 13 residues in the CDR3. Per the germline V gene, CDR1 is SNHLY and CDR2 is FYNNEI. V was pared by 3 bases and J by 3 bases, with 8 bases between. These data are also associated with another study on T cells expressing NK-cell markers.

Source material: CD4+ T cells sorted from blood. The receptor's source is a woman between 18 and 29 years old in good health. This chain links TRBV2 with TRBJ1-2, with a weak D call TRBD1 (5 bases). CDR3 sequence (DNA): TGTGCCAGCAGTGATAGGGGAGACTATGGCTACACCTTC. Its protein product is CASSDRGDYGYTF.